The T cell receptor (beta chain) described here comes from a study of CXCR3 chemokines and chemotherapy response in bladder cancer. A single record per CDR3 protein comes from TCRdb applying MiXCR to the PCR reads. The sample consists of roughly 2,000 distinct CDR3 sequences, 6.5% to 8% of them appearing once. The germline V gene has CDR1 SEHNR and CDR2 FQNEAQ (reference sequence). The CDR3 is 17 residues long. The V and J ends lost 5 bases and 2 bases, in that order; junction bases with no gene match: 7. The sample was acquired from a patient whose treatment included neoadjuvant chemotherapy. The TCR was taken from a human donor with bladder cancer that responded to neoadjuvant chemotherapy. The V and J genes are TRBV7-9 and TRBJ1-6; the match to TRBD1 covers 9 bases. CDR3 DNA: TGTGCCAGCAGCCCCGTAGGACAGGGGACCTATAATTCACCCCTCCACTTT. The encoded protein is CASSPVGQGTYNSPLHF.